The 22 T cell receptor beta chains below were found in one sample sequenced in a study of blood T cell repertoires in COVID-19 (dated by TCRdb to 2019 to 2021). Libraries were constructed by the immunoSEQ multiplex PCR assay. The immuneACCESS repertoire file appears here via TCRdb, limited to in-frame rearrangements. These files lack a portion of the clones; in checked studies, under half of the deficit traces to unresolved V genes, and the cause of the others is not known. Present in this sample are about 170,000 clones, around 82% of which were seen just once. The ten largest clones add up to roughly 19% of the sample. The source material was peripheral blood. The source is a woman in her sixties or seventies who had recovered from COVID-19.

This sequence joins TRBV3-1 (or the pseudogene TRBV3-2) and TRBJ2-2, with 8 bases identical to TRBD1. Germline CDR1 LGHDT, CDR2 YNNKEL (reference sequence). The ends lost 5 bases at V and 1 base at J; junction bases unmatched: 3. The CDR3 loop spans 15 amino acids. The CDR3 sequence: CASSAGTGNTGELFF. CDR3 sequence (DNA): TGTGCCAGCAGCGCCGGGACAGGGAACACCGGGGAGCTGTTTTTT.

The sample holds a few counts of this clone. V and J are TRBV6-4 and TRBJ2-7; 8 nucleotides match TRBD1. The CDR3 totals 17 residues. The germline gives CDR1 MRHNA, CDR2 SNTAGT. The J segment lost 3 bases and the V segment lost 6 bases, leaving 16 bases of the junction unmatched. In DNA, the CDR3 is TGTGCCAGCAGCCATCCCTACCGGGACAGGCGGAACTACGAGCAGTACTTC. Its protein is CASSHPYRDRRNYEQYF.

This CDR3 is CASSSGQVAEKLFF. The DNA of the CDR3 is TGTGCCAGCAGCTCAGGACAGGTGGCTGAAAAACTGTTTTTT. The chain couples TRBV5-4 to TRBJ1-4; 7 bases fit TRBD1. V shed 3 bases, J shed 7 bases, and the junction held 6 bases outside the gene matches. This CDR3 has 14 residues. Germline lookup yields CDR1 SGHNT and CDR2 YYREEE (reference sequence).

The CDR3 region has the DNA TGTGCCAGCCAGGCGGGCAGGGGCTATGGCTACACCTTC. It specifies CASQAGRGYGYTF. V gene TRBV6-4 combines with J gene TRBJ1-2, with D maybe TRBD1 (6 bases). Trimming stripped 8 bases from V and 4 bases from J, with 14 bases between. The germline CDR1 and CDR2 sequences are MRHNA and SNTAGT. This CDR3 has 13 amino acids.

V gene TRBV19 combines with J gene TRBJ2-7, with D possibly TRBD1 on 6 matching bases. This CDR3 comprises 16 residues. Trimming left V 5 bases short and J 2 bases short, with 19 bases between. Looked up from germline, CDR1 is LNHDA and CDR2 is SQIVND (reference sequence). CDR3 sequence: CASSPPGQNRPYEQYF. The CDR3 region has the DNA TGTGCCAGTAGTCCCCCCGGACAGAATCGGCCCTACGAGCAGTACTTC.

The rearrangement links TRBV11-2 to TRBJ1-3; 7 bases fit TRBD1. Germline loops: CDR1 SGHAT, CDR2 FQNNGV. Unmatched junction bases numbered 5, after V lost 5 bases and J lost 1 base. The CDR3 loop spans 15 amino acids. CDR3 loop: CASSPRQGSGNTIYF. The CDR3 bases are TGTGCCAGCAGCCCCCGACAGGGTTCTGGAAACACCATATATTTT.

CDR3 bases: TGTGCCAGCAGCCCCCGGGAGGGGTTGGGTTACGAGCAGTACTTC. It specifies CASSPREGLGYEQYF. The chain combines TRBV7-2 with TRBJ2-7, with 8 nucleotides matching TRBD2. Germline V gives CDR1 SGHTA, CDR2 FQGNSA. This CDR3 comprises 15 residues. Losses at the gene ends were 5 bases for V and 4 bases for J; bases not matched to a gene: 10.

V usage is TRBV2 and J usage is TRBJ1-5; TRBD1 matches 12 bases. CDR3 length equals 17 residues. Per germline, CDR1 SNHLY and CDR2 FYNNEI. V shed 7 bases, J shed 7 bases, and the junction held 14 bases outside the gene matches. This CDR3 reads CASTPGQGATVEQPQHF. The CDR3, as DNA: TGTGCCAGCACACCGGGACAGGGGGCTACGGTAGAACAGCCCCAGCATTTT.

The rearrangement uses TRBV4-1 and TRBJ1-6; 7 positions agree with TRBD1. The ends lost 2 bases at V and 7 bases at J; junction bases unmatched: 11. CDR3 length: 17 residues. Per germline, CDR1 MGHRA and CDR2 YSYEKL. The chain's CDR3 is CASSQYQPGQQNSPLHF. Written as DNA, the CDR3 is TGCGCCAGCAGCCAATACCAACCGGGACAGCAAAATTCACCCCTCCACTTT.

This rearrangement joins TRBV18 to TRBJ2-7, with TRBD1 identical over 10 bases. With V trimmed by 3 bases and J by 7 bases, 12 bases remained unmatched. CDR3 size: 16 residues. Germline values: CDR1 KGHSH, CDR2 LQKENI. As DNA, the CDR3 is TGTGCCAGCTCACCGACAACCACCGGGACAGGGGATGAGCAGTACTTC. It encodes CASSPTTTGTGDEQYF.

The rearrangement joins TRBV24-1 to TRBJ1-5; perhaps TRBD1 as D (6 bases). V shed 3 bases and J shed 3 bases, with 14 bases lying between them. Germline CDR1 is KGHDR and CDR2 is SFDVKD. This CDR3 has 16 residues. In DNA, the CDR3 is TGTGCCACCAGTGATGGGGGGGCGGTCAACAATCAGCCCCAGCATTTT. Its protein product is CATSDGGAVNNQPQHF.

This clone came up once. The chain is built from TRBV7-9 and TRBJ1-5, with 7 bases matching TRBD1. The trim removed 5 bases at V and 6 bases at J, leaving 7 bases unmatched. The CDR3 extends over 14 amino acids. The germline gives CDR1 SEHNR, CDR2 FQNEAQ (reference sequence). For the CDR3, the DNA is TGTGCCAGCAGCGGTAAAGGGGGCGGTCAGCCCCAGCATTTT. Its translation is CASSGKGGGQPQHF.

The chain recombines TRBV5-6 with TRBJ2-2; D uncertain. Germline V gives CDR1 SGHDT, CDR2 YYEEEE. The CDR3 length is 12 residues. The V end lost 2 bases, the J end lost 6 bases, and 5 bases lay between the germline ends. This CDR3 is CASSFPAGELFF. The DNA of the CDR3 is TGTGCCAGCAGCTTCCCCGCCGGGGAGCTGTTTTTT.

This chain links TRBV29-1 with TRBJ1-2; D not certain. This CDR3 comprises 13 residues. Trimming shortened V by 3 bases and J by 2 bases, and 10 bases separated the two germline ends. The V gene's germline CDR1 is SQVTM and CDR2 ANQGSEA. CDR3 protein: CSVEGHRNYGYTF. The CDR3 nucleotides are TGCAGCGTTGAGGGTCACAGAAACTATGGCTACACCTTC.

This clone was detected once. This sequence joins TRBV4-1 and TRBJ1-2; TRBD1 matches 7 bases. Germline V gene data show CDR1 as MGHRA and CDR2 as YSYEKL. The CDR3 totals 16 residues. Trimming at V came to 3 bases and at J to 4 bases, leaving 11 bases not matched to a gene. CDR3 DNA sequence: TGCGCCAGCAGCCACCAAACAGGACAGGTTTCCTATGGCTACACCTTC. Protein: CASSHQTGQVSYGYTF.

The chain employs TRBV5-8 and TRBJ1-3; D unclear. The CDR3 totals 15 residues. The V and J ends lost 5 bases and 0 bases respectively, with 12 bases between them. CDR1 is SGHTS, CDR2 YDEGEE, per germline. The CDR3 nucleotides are TGTGCCAGCAGACCAGACATGAGCTCTGGAAACACCATATATTTT. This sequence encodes CASRPDMSSGNTIYF.

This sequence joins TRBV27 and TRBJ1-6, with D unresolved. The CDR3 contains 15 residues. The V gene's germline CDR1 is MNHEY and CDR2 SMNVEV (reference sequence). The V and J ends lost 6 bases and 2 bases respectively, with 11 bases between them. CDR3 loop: CASRTGEAYNSPLHF. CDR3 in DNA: TGTGCCAGCAGAACCGGGGAAGCCTATAATTCACCCCTCCACTTT.

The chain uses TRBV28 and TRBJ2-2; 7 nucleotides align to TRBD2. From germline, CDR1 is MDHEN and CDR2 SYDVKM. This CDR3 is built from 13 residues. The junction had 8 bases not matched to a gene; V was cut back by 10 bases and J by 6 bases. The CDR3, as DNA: TGTGCCACCCTGACTAGCCTAGCCGGGGAGCTGTTTTTT. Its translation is CATLTSLAGELFF.

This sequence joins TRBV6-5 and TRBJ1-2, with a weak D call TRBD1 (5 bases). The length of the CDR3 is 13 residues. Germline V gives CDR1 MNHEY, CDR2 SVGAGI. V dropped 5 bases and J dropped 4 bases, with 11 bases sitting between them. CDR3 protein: CASSPPGGYGYTF. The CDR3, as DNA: TGTGCCAGCAGTCCCCCCGGGGGCTATGGCTACACCTTC.

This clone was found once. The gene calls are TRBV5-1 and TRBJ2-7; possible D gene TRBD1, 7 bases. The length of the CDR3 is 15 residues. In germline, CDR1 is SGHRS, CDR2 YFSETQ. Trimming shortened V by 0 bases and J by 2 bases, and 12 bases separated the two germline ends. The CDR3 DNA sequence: TGCGCCAGCAGCTTGGGCGGGACAGATGCCTACGAGCAGTACTTC. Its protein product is CASSLGGTDAYEQYF.

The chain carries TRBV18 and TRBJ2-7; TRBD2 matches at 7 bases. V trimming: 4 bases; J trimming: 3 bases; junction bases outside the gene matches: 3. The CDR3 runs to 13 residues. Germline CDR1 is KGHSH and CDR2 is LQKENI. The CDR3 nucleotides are TGTGCCAGCTCACGGGAGGGTCTCTACGAGCAGTACTTC. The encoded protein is CASSREGLYEQYF.

CDR3 in amino acids: CAINGQGDTEAFF. CDR3 in DNA: TGTGCCATCAACGGACAGGGGGACACTGAAGCTTTCTTT. V gene TRBV10-3 combines with J gene TRBJ1-1, with 10 bases lining up with TRBD1. Germline CDR1 and CDR2: ENHRY and SYGVKD. The CDR3 is made up of 13 amino acids. The junction had 2 bases not matched to a gene; V was cut back by 7 bases and J by 3 bases.